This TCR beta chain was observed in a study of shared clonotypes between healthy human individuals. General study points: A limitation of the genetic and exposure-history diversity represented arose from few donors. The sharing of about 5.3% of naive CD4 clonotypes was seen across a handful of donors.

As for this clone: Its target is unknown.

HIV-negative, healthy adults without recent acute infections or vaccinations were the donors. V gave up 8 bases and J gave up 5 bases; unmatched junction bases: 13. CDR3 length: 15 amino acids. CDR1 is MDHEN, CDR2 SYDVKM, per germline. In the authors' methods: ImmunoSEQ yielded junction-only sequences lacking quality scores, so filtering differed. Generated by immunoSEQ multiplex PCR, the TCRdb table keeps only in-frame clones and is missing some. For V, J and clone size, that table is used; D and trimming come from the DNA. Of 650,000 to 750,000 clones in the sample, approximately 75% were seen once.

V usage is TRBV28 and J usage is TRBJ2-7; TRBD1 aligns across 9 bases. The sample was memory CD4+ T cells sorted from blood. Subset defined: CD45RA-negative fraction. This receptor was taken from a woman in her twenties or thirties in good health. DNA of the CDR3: TGTGCCAGCTCTGGTCCGGGACAGGGTTTGGACGAGCAGTACTTC. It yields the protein CASSGPGQGLDEQYF.